This T cell receptor (beta chain) was profiled in a study of PD-1 blockade in classical Hodgkin lymphoma (dated by TCRdb to the early 2020s). For the study in its entirety: Nivolumab dosing was 3 mg/kg intravenously every 2 weeks, continuing until either disease progression or unacceptable toxicity. A peripheral blood immune signature of response to PD-1 blockade in classical Hodgkin lymphoma was defined using TCR beta sequencing and CyTOF.

Study-wide findings and limitations: Trial patients achieving complete response had baseline diversity similar to newly diagnosed patients, whereas partial responders and progressors had significantly lower diversity. The study was limited to a single clinical trial cohort, and causes of repertoire differences, possibly disease activity or prior therapy, remained undefined. By C4D1, a significant rise was seen in CD4+ TCR diversity but not in CD8+ TCR diversity (p=0.0027 vs p=0.16), and the rise was most apparent among complete responders (p=0.02). Baseline TCR diversity was reported to be lower in newly diagnosed patients than in healthy donors, and even lower in relapsed/refractory patients. Patients starting nivolumab less than 1 year after ASCT had lower diversity and were excluded from later analyses to avoid confounding by immune reconstitution.

As for this clone: The antigen it recognizes is unknown. The input lacks base qualities; no much larger clone sits a single base away.

Explained via the paper, the time point label denotes: cycle 2 day 1 (C2D1) of nivolumab. Every trial patient had relapsed following autologous stem cell transplantation, and prior brentuximab vedotin exposure was what differed among cohorts A, B and C. The trial cohort was composed of under 70 patients with relapsed/refractory classical Hodgkin lymphoma, for whom complete response, partial response or progressive disease was recorded as best overall response. Single-agent nivolumab was administered to trial patients in the multi-cohort phase II CheckMate 205 trial. An independent review committee assessed best overall response by applying the 2007 International Working Group response criteria. PBMCs from the trial were collected at three points: immediately before nivolumab initiation (C1D1), and during therapy at cycle 2 day 1 and cycle 4 day 1. Peripheral blood was collected in 8 mL Vacutainer Cell Preparation Tubes, from which PBMCs were isolated by centrifugation and then cryopreserved.

Genomic DNA was extracted with the Qiagen DNeasy kit from unsorted PBMCs and from negatively selected CD4+ and CD8+ fractions. TCR beta CDR3 regions were subjected to amplification by immunoSEQ multiplex PCR with primers that anneal to V and J segments. A synthetic immune receptor repertoire was used to minimize amplification bias, and remaining bias was computationally removed after sequencing. The source study handled its data this way. Custom Python scripts were used to quantify repertoire diversity as the Shannon entropy index. The unsorted, CD4+ and CD8+ repertoires were each analyzed separately, with the exception of combined analyses, where CD4+ and CD8+ sequences were merged in silico. Clonal expansion was defined as at least a 2-fold frequency increase after treatment relative to C1D1, with a pseudocount of 0.5 for undetected baseline clones. Clones with 0 or 1 copy at C1D1 were defined as singleton clones, while clones with 2 or more copies were defined as non-singleton clones. Clones expanded in unsorted samples were labelled as CD4+, CD8+ or unknown by matching protein sequences in sorted samples from the same patient. Wilcoxon tests on paired samples were used to test diversity changes from C1D1 to C4D1. This immuneACCESS table, as held by TCRdb, lists in-frame sequences with V and J called but not all clones. Of the missing ones, under half trace to an unresolved V gene in checked studies; the others have no known cause. The DNA gave D and trimming, while V, J and clone size come from that table. This sample has about 110,000 clones in its table, and roughly nine tenths of those were observed once. The ten most abundant clones make up nearly 20% of the sample.

For CDR1 and CDR2, the germline V gene lists MNHEY and SVGAGI. The CDR3 runs 16 amino acids, cysteine and phenylalanine included. Only the CDR3 DNA is retained, 48 bases long and in frame from the first base. V loses 2 bases at its end and J loses 4 bases; junction bases beyond the gene matches: 8. The chain links TRBV6-5 with TRBJ1-1; 9 middle bases align to TRBD1. This specimen was peripheral blood mononuclear cells (PBMCs), taken before the second cycle of nivolumab. The source is a human donor with classical Hodgkin lymphoma. CDR3 reads: CASSYKVTGGFTEAFF. In nucleotides, the sequence is TGTGCCAGCAGTTACAAAGTTACAGGGGGCTTCACTGAAGCTTTCTTT.